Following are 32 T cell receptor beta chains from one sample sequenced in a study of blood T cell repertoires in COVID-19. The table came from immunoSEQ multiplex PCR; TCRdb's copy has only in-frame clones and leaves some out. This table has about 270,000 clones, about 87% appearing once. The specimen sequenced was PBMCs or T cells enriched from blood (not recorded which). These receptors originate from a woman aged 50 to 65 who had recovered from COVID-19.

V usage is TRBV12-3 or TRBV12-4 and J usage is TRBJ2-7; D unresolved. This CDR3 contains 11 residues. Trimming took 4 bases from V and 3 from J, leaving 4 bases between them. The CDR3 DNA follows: TGTGCCAGCAGTTCCGGCTACGAGCAGTACTTC. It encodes CASSSGYEQYF.

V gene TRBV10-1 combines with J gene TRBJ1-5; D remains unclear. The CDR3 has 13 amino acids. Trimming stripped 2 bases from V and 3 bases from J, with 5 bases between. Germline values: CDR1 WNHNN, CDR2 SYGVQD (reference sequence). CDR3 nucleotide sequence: TGCGCCAGCAGTGAGGGAGTCAATCAGCCCCAGCATTTT. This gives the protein CASSEGVNQPQHF.

The chain's CDR3 is CASSVHPDRGLQETQYF. The DNA of the CDR3 is TGTGCCAGCAGCGTCCATCCGGACAGGGGGCTCCAAGAGACCCAGTACTTC. V is TRBV9 and J is TRBJ2-5, with 11 bases identical to TRBD1. Per the germline V gene, CDR1 is SGDLS and CDR2 is YYNGEE. CDR3 length: 17 amino acids. After removal of 2 bases from V and 1 base from J, the junction contained 7 bases not matched to a gene.

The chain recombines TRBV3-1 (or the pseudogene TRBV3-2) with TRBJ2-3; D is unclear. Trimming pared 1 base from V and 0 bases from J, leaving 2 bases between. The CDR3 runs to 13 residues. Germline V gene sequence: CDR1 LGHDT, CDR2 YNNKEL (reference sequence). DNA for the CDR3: TGTGCCAGCAGCCAAGCTAGCACAGATACGCAGTATTTT. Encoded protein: CASSQASTDTQYF.

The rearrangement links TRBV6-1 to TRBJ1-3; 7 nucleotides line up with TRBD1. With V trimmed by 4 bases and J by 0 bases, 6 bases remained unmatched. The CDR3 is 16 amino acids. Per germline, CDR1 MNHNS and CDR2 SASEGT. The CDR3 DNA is TGTGCCAGCAGTGTGACAGGGTTAACCTCTGGAAACACCATATATTTT. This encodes CASSVTGLTSGNTIYF.

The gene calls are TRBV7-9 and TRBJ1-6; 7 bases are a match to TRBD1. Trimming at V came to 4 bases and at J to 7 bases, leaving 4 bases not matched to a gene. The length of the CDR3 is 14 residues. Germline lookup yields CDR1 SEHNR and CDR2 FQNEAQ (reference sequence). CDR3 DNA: TGTGCCAGCAGCTCGTACAGGGGAAATTCACCCCTCCACTTT. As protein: CASSSYRGNSPLHF.

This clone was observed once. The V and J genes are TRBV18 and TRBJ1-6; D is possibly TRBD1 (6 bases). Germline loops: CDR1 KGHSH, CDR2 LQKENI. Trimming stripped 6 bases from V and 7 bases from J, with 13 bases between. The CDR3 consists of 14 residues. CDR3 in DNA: TGTGCCAGCTCGCCCCAGGGGTCCAATTCACCCCTCCACTTT. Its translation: CASSPQGSNSPLHF.

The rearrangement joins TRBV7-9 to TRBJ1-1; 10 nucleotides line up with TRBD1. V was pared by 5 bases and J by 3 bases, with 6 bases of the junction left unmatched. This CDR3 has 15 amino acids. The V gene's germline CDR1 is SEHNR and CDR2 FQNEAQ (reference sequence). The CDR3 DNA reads TGTGCCAGCAGCGCGTCCGGGACAGGGGACACTGAAGCTTTCTTT. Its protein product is CASSASGTGDTEAFF. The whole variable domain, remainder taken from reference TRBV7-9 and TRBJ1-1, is DTGVSQNPRHKITKRGQNVTFRCDPISEHNRLYWYRQTLGQGPEFLTYFQNEAQLEKSRLLSDRFSAERPKGSFSTLEIQRTEQGDSAMYLCASSASGTGDTEAFFGQGTRLTVV.

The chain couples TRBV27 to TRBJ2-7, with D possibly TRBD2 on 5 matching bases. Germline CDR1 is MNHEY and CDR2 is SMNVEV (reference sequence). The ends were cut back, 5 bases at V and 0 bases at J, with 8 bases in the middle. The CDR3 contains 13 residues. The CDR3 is CASSPGSSYEQYF. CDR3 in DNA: TGTGCCAGCAGTCCGGGGAGCTCCTACGAGCAGTACTTC.

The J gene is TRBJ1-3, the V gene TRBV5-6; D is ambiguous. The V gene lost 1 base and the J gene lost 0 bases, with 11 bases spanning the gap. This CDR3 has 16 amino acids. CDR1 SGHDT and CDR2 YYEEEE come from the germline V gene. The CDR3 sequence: CASSLLSANSGNTIYF. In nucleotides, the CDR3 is TGTGCCAGCAGCTTGCTTAGTGCAAACTCTGGAAACACCATATATTTT.

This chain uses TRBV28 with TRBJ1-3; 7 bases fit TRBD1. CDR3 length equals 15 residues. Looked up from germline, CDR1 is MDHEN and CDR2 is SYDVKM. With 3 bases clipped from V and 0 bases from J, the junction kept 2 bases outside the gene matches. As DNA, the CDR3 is TGTGCCAGCAGTTTGACAGGGCGCTCTGGAAACACCATATATTTT. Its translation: CASSLTGRSGNTIYF. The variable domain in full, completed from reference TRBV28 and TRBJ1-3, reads DVKVTQSSRYLVKRTGEKVFLECVQDMDHENMFWYRQDPGLGLRLIYFSYDVKMKEKGDIPEGYSVSREKKERFSLILESASTNQTSMYLCASSLTGRSGNTIYFGEGSWLTVV.

CDR3 region: CATSDPGQGFYEQYF. As DNA, the CDR3 is TGTGCCACCAGTGATCCCGGACAGGGGTTCTACGAGCAGTACTTC. J is TRBJ2-7 and V is TRBV24-1; 9 positions match TRBD1. V shed 3 bases, J shed 3 bases, and the junction held 5 bases outside the gene matches. This CDR3 has 15 residues. Germline V gives CDR1 KGHDR, CDR2 SFDVKD.

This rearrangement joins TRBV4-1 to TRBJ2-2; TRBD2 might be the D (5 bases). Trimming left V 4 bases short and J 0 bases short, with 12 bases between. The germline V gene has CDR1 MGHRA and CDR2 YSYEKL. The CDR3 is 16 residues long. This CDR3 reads CASSPLSVTNTGELFF. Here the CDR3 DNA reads TGCGCCAGCAGCCCTCTTAGCGTCACGAACACCGGGGAGCTGTTTTTT.

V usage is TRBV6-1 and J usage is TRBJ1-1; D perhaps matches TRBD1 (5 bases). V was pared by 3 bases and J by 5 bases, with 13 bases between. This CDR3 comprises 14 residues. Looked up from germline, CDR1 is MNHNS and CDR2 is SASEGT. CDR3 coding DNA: TGTGCCAGCAGTGACCCCAGGGCATGGACTGAAGCTTTCTTT. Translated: CASSDPRAWTEAFF.

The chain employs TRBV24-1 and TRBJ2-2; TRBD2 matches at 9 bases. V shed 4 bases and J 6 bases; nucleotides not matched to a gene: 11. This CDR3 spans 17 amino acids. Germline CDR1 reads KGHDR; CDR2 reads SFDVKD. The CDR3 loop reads CATSDTLAGLSSGELFF. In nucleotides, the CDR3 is TGTGCCACCAGTGACACCCTAGCGGGGCTCTCCTCCGGGGAGCTGTTTTTT.

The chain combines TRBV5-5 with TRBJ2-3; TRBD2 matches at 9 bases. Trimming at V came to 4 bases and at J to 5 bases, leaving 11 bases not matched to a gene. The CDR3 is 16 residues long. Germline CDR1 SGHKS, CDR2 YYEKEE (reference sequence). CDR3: CASSPGLATPQDTQYF. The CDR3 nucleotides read TGTGCCAGCAGCCCTGGACTAGCGACTCCACAAGATACGCAGTATTTT.

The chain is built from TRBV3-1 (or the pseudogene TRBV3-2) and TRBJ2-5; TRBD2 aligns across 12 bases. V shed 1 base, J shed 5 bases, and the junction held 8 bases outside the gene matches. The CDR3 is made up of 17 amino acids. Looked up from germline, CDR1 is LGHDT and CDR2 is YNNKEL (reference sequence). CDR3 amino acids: CASSQASSGRAGETQYF. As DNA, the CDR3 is TGTGCCAGCAGCCAAGCGTCTAGCGGGAGGGCGGGGGAGACCCAGTACTTC.

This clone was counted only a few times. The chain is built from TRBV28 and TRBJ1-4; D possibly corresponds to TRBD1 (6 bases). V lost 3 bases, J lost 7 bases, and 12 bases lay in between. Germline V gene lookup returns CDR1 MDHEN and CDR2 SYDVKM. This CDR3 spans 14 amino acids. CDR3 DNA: TGTGCCAGCAGTTTGACCAAGGGGGTTGAAAAACTGTTTTTT. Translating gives CASSLTKGVEKLFF.

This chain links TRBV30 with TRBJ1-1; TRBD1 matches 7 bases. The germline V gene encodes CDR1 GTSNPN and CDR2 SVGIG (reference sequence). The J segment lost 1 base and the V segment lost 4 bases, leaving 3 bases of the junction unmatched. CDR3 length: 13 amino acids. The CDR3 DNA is TGTGCCTGGATTGGACAGGAGAACACTGAAGCTTTCTTT. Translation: CAWIGQENTEAFF.

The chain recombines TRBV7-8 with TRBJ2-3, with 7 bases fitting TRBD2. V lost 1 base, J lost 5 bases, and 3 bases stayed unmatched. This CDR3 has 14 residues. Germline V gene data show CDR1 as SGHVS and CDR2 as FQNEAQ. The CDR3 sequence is CASSLGRELDTQYF. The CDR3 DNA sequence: TGTGCCAGCAGCTTAGGGCGGGAGCTAGATACGCAGTATTTT.

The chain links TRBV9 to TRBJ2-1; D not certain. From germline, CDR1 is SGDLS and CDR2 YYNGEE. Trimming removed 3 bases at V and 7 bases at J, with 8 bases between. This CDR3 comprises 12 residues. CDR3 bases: TGTGCCAGCAGCGACCTAGTGAATGAGCAGTTCTTC. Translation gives CASSDLVNEQFF. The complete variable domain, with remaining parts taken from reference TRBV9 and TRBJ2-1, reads DSGVTQTPKHLITATGQRVTLRCSPRSGDLSVYWYQQSLDQGLQFLIQYYNGEERAKGNILERFSAQQFPDLHSELNLSSLELGDSALYFCASSDLVNEQFFGPGTRLTVL.

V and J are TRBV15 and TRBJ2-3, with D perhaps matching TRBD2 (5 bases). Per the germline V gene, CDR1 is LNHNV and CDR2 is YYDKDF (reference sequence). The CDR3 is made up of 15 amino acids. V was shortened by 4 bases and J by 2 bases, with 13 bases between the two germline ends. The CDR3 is CATSTELRATDTQYF. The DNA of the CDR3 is TGTGCCACCAGCACGGAGCTGCGGGCCACAGATACGCAGTATTTT. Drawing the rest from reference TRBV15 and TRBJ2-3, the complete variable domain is DAMVIQNPRYQVTQFGKPVTLSCSQTLNHNVMYWYQQKSSQAPKLLFHYYDKDFNNEADTPDNFQSRRPNTSFCFLDIRSPGLGDTAMYLCATSTELRATDTQYFGPGTRLTVL.

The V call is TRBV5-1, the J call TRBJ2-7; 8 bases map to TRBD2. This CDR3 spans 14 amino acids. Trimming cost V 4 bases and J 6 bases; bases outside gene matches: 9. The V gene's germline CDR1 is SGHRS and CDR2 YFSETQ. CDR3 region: CASSLSGTASEQYF. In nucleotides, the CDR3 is TGCGCCAGCAGCCTTAGCGGGACCGCCTCCGAGCAGTACTTC.

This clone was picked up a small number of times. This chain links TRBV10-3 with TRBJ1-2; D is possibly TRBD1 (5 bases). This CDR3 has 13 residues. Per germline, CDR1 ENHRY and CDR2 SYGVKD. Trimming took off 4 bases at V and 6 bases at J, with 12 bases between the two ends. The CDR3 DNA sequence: TGTGCCATCAGTGCCGGGGGTATCAATGGCTACACCTTC. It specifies CAISAGGINGYTF.

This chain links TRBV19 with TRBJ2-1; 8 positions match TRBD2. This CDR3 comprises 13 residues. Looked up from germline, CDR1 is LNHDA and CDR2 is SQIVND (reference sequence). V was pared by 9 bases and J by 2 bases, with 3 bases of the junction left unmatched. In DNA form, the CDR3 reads TGTGCCAGCACGGGACTAGCCTACAATGAGCAGTTCTTC. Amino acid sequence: CASTGLAYNEQFF.

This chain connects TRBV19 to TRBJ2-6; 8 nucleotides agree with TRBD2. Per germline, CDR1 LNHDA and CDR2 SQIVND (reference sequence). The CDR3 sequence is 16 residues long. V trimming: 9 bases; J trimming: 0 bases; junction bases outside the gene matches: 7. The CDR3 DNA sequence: TGTGCCAGACGGGCGGCGGGGGGCTCTGGGGCCAACGTCCTGACTTTC. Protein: CARRAAGGSGANVLTF.

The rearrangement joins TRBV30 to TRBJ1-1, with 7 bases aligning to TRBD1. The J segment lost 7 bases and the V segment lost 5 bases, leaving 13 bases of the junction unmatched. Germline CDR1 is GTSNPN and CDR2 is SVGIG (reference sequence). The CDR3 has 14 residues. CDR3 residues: CAWVEDRLIGEAFF. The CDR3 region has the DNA TGTGCCTGGGTTGAGGACAGGTTGATAGGTGAAGCTTTCTTT.

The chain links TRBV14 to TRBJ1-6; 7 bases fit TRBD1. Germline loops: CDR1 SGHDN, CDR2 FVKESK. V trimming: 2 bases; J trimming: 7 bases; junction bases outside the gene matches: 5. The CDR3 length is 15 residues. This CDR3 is CASSQLKGGNSPLHF. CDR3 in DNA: TGTGCCAGCAGCCAATTAAAAGGGGGCAATTCACCCCTCCACTTT.

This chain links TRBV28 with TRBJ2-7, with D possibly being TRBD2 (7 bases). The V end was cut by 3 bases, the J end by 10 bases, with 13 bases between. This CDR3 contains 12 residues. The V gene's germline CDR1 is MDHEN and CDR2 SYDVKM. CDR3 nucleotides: TGTGCCAGCAGTTTCGCTACGGGGGGCCAGTACTTC. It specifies CASSFATGGQYF.

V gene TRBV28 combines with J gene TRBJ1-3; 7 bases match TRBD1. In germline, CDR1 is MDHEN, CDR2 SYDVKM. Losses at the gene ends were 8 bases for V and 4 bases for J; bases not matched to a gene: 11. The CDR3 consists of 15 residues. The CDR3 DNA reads TGTGCCAGCTTAACTCCGGGACAGATAGGAAACACCATATATTTT. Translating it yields CASLTPGQIGNTIYF.

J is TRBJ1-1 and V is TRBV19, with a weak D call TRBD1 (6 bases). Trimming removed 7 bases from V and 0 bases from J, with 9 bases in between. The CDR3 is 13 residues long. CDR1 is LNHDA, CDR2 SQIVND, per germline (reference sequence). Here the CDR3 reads CASTDRLNTEAFF. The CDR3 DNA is TGTGCCAGTACGGACAGACTGAACACTGAAGCTTTCTTT. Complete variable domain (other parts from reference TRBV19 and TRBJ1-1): DGGITQSPKYLFRKEGQNVTLSCEQNLNHDAMYWYRQDPGQGLRLIYYSQIVNDFQKGDIAEGYSVSREKKESFPLTVTSAQKNPTAFYLCASTDRLNTEAFFGQGTRLTVV.

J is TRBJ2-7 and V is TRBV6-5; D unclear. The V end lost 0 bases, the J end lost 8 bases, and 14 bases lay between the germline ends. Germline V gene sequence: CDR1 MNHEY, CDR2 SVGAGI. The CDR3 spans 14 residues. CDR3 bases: TGTGCCAGCAGTTACTCGCGCACGGAGTTAAAGCAGTACTTC. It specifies CASSYSRTELKQYF.